This T cell receptor (beta chain) was sequenced during a study of Graves' ophthalmopathy and Graves' hyperthyroidism. Study findings and constraints: Classification of ophthalmopathy versus stable hyperthyroidism by a 13-signature model yielded about 90% sensitivity and just over 80% specificity.

This clonotype was found many times. What it binds is unknown. RNA transcripts were the source from which TCR beta CDR3 regions were amplified. After a first-round RT-PCR with HTBI primers, a second-round multiplex PCR was run. TCRdb passed the multiplex PCR reads through MiXCR, listing each CDR3 protein once. The table shows approximately 410,000 distinct CDR3 sequences, with 15% occurring only once. CDR3 length: 16 residues. Trimming left V 4 bases short and J 3 bases short, with 18 bases between. Germline CDR1 is LNHNV and CDR2 is YYDKDF (reference sequence). The specimen sequenced was peripheral blood. This TCR was sampled from a woman aged 18-35 years with stable Graves' hyperthyroidism. The chain joins TRBV15 to TRBJ1-2; weak D call: TRBD1 (6 bases). This CDR3 reads CATSMAGGATDYGYTF. CDR3 sequence (DNA): TGTGCCACCAGCATGGCGGGGGGCGCGACGGACTATGGCTACACCTTC.